This T cell receptor beta chain was documented in a study of beta chain features in type 1 diabetes. Study-wide results and caveats: Patients with Type 1 diabetes showed moderately but significantly shorter TCRB CDR3s in all four CD4+ subsets.

Isolated RNA was reverse transcribed in full, so expressed TCRB transcripts were sequenced. This table comes from immunoSEQ multiplex PCR, and its TCRdb copy is limited to in-frame clones, with some not included. Here the sample spans 120,000 to 150,000 clones, less than 11% being singletons. This clone was seen ten or more times. Its target is not known. This CDR3 is 14 amino acids long. Trimming removed 5 bases at V and 9 bases at J, with 17 bases between. Germline V gives CDR1 LNHNV, CDR2 YYDKDF (reference sequence). The sequenced material came from naive CD4+ T cells from blood. The receptor comes from a man between 18 and 35 years old in good health. V gene TRBV15 combines with J gene TRBJ2-1, with D possibly being TRBD1 (6 bases). The CDR3 coding sequence is TGTGCCACCAGCGACGGACAGCGGCTCTTTGAGCAGTTCTTC. Translated, it gives CATSDGQRLFEQFF.